This T cell receptor (beta chain) was sequenced in a study of shared clonotypes between healthy human individuals. Whole-study results and caveats: Specimens sampled were limited to blood, with tissue repertoires likely differing.

As defined, naive CD8 cells were CD45RO-negative and positively selected for CCR7, with terminally differentiated effector memory CD45RA+ cells excluded. The data were produced by immunoSEQ multiplex PCR, yet TCRdb's version contains in-frame clones alone and is incomplete. This repertoire shows about 750,000 clones, 80% to 95% found once; its top ten account for approximately 25%. Germline CDR1 reads SEHNR; CDR2 reads FQNEAQ (reference sequence). The CDR3 is 15 residues long. V lost 7 bases and J 0 bases, leaving 13 bases between the germline ends. Regarding this clone: Its antigen is undetermined.

The chain joins TRBV7-9 to TRBJ2-1, with D unclear. The source is a young man in good health. Sequenced input: naive CD8+ T cells sorted from blood. CDR3 DNA: TGTGCCAGCATCCCTAACCCGAGCTCCTACAATGAGCAGTTCTTC. Protein product: CASIPNPSSYNEQFF. Together with reference TRBV7-9 and TRBJ2-1, the CDR3 gives the full variable domain: DTGVSQNPRHKITKRGQNVTFRCDPISEHNRLYWYRQTLGQGPEFLTYFQNEAQLEKSRLLSDRFSAERPKGSFSTLEIQRTEQGDSAMYLCASIPNPSSYNEQFFGPGTRLTVL.